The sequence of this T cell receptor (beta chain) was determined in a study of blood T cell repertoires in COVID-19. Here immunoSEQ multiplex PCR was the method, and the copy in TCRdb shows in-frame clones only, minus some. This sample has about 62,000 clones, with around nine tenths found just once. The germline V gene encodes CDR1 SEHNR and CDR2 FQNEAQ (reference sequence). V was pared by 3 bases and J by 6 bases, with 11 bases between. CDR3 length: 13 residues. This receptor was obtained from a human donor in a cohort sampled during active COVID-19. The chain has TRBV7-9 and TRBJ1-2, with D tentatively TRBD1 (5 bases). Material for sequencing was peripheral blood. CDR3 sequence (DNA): TGTGCCAGCAGCTTGCTGGGGGGGAATGGCTACACCTTC. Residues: CASSLLGGNGYTF.